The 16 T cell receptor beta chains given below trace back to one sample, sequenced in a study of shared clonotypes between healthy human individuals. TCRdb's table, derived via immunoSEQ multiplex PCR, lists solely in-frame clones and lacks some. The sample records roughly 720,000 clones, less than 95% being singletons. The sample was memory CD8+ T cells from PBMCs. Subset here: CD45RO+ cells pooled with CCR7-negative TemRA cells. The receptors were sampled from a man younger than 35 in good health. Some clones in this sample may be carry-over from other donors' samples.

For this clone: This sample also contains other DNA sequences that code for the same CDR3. The CDR3 loop reads CASSVGQGLYNEQFF. In DNA, the CDR3 is TGTGCCAGCAGCGTAGGACAGGGTTTATACAATGAGCAGTTCTTC. The J gene is TRBJ2-1, the V gene TRBV9; 7 bases agree with TRBD1. Germline V gene data show CDR1 as SGDLS and CDR2 as YYNGEE. V lost 0 bases to trimming and J lost 4 bases; unmatched junction nucleotides: 4. This CDR3 spans 15 amino acids.

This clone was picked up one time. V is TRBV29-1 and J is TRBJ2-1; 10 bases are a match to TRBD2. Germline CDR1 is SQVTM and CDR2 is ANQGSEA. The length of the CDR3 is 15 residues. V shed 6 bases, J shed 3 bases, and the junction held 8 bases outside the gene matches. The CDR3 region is CSVGLRTSGYNEQFF. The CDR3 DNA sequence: TGCAGCGTCGGGCTGAGGACTAGCGGCTACAATGAGCAGTTCTTC.

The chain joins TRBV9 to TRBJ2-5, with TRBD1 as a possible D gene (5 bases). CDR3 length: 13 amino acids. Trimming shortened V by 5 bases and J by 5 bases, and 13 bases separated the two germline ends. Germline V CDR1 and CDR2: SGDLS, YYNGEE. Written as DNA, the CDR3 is TGTGCCAGCAGTGCAGGGTCAATTGAGACCCAGTACTTC. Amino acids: CASSAGSIETQYF.

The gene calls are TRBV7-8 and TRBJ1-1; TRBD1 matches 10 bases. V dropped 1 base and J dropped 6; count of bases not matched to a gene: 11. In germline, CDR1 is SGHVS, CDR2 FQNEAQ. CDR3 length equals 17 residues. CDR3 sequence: CASSLEQGQGVGAEAFF. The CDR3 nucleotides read TGTGCCAGCAGCTTAGAGCAAGGACAGGGGGTAGGCGCTGAAGCTTTCTTT.

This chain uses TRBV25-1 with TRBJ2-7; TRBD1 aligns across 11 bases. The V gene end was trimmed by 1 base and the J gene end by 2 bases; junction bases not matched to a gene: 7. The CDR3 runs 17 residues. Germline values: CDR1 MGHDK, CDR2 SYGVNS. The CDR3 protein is CASSEWPSGQGAYEQYF. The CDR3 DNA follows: TGTGCCAGCAGTGAATGGCCGTCGGGACAGGGGGCCTACGAGCAGTACTTC.

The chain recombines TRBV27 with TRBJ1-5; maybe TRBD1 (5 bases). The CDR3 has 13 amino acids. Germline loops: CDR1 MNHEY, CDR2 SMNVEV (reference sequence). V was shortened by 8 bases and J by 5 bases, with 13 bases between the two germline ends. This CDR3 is CASSRVGDQPQHF. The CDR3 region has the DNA TGTGCCAGCTCCAGGGTGGGCGATCAGCCCCAGCATTTT.

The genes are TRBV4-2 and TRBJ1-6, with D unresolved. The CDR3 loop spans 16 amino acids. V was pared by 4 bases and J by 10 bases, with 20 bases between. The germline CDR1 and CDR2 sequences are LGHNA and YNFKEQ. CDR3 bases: TGTGCCAGCAGCCTCCTCCGGGAGCCGGGTGGGTCACCCCTCCACTTT. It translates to CASSLLREPGGSPLHF.

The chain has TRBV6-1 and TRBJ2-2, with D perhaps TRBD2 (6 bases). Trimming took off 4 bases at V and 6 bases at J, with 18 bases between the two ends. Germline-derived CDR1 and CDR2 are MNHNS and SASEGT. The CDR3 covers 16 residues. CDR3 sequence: CASSVLAASFAGELFF. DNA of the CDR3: TGTGCCAGCAGTGTGTTAGCGGCCTCCTTTGCCGGGGAGCTGTTTTTT.

The CDR3 bases are TGTGCCAGCAGTGAAGCTTCTATCAACGGGATCTCCTACGAGCAGTACTTC. This codes for CASSEASINGISYEQYF. This chain links TRBV6-1 with TRBJ2-7; TRBD2 is a possible D gene (5 bases). Trimming took 0 bases from V and 0 from J, leaving 15 bases between them. From germline, CDR1 is MNHNS and CDR2 SASEGT. This CDR3 is built from 17 residues.

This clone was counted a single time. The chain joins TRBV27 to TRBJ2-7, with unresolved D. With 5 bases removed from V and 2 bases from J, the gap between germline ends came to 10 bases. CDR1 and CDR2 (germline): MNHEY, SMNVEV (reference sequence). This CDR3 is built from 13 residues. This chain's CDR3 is CASSPYSAYEQYF. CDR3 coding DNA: TGTGCCAGCAGTCCCTATAGTGCCTACGAGCAGTACTTC.

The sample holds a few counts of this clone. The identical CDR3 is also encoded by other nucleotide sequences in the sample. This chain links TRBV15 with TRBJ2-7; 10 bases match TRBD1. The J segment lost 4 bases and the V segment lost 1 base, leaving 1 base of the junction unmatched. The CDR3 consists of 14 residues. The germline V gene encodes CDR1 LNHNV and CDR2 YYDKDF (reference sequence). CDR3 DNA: TGTGCCACCAGCAGAGGACAGGGGGCGTACGAGCAGTACTTC. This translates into CATSRGQGAYEQYF.

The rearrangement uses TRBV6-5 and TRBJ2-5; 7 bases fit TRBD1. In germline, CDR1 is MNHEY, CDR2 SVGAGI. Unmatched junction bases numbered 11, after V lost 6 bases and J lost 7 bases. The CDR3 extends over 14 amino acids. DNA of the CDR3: TGTGCCAGCAGCCCCTCGACAGGGCCAGGGACCCAGTACTTC. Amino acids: CASSPSTGPGTQYF.

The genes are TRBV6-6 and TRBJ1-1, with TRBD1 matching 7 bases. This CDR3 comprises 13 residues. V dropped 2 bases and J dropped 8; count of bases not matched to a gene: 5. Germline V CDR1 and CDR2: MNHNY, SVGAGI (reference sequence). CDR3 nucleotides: TGTGCCAGCAGTTACAATCGGGGACAGGAAGCTTTCTTT. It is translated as CASSYNRGQEAFF.

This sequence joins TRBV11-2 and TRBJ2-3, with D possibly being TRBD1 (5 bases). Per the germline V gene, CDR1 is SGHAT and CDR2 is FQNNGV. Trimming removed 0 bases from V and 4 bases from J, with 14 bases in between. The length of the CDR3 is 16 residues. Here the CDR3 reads CASSLDIQLRADTQYF. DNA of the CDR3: TGTGCCAGCAGCTTAGATATACAGCTCAGGGCAGATACGCAGTATTTT.

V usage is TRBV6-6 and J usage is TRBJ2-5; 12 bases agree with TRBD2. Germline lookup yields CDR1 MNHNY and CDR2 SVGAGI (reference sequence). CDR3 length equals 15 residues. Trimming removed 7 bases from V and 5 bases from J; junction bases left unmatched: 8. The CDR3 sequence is CASKASGRDLETQYF. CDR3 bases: TGTGCCAGCAAAGCTAGCGGGAGGGATTTGGAGACCCAGTACTTC.

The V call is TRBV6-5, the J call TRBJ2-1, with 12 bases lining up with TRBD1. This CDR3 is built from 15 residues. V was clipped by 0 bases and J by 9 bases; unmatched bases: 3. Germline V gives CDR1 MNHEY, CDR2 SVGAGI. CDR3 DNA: TGTGCCAGCAGTTACTCGGGACAGGGGGCGGGTGAGCAGTTCTTC. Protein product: CASSYSGQGAGEQFF.